This T cell receptor beta chain was observed in a study of T cells in Graves' hyperthyroidism and ophthalmopathy. Study conclusions and caveats: The model anticipated ophthalmopathy a median about 7.1 months pre-onset.

After removal of 1 base from V and 5 bases from J, the junction contained 15 bases not matched to a gene. The CDR3 is 18 residues long. Germline CDR1 is SGHAT and CDR2 is FQNNGV. In the case of this clonotype: Its antigen is still unknown.

Amplified TCR beta CDR3 regions derived from RNA transcripts. Carried out on the TCR CDR3, a first-round RT-PCR used the HTBI primer set. Via MiXCR, TCRdb re-called the multiplex PCR reads, giving one row per CDR3 protein. The sample includes approximately 250,000 distinct CDR3 sequences, roughly 22% of them seen just once. The sequence derives from a woman aged 40 to 50 with Graves' ophthalmopathy. The chain joins TRBV11-2 to TRBJ2-5; 8 bases align to TRBD2. Sequenced material: blood. The CDR3 protein is CASSLGPAGVGFEETQYF. CDR3 sequence (DNA): TGTGCCAGCAGCTTAGGTCCAGCGGGAGTGGGATTTGAGGAGACCCAGTACTTC.